Presented here are 14 T cell receptor beta chains from one specimen sequenced in a study of cytotoxic CD8 clonotypes in ibrutinib-treated CLL. TCRdb keeps only in-frame clones here, not all; method: immunoSEQ multiplex PCR. The sample yields roughly 54,000 clones, around 52% seen once. The sample was PBMCs, taken after 24 months of ibrutinib treatment. The receptor source for this set is a human donor with chronic lymphocytic leukemia.

The chain uses TRBV11-2 and TRBJ2-3; unclear D gene. The CDR3 extends over 13 amino acids. V shed 1 base and J shed 8 bases, with 10 bases lying between them. In germline, CDR1 is SGHAT, CDR2 FQNNGV. The CDR3 nucleotides read TGTGCCAGCAGCTTAGGACCGCTGAGTACGCAGTATTTT. Protein product: CASSLGPLSTQYF.

The chain is built from TRBV27 and TRBJ2-5; D is perhaps TRBD1 (6 bases). The CDR3 runs to 16 residues. Trimming cost V 1 base and J 4 bases, with 16 bases left between them. The germline CDR1 and CDR2 sequences are MNHEY and SMNVEV (reference sequence). CDR3 protein: CASSLWGTGRGETQYF. DNA of the CDR3: TGTGCCAGCAGTTTATGGGGAACAGGGCGAGGAGAGACCCAGTACTTC.

The chain carries TRBV6-5 and TRBJ2-1; tentatively, D is TRBD1 (6 bases). The CDR3 is 12 residues long. Trimming took 10 bases from V and 10 from J, leaving 17 bases between them. The germline gives CDR1 MNHEY, CDR2 SVGAGI. DNA for the CDR3: TGTGCCACCCAGACAGGAGCCGACGAGCAGTTCTTC. The encoded protein is CATQTGADEQFF.

This clone was detected only a few times. The V and J genes are TRBV27 and TRBJ2-3; 10 nucleotides align to TRBD2. Per germline, CDR1 MNHEY and CDR2 SMNVEV (reference sequence). Germline trimming cut 4 bases from V and 0 bases from J; bases unmatched to any gene: 4. The CDR3 has 16 residues. The DNA for the CDR3 is TGTGCCAGCAGTTGGAGCGGGGGGGCCAGCACAGATACGCAGTATTTT. It codes for CASSWSGGASTDTQYF.

The chain joins TRBV7-2 to TRBJ2-1, with a weak D call TRBD2 (6 bases). The V and J ends lost 3 bases and 5 bases respectively, with 11 bases between them. Germline CDR1 reads SGHTA; CDR2 reads FQGNSA. CDR3 length equals 14 residues. CDR3 sequence: CASSLFPGDNEQFF. The CDR3 nucleotides read TGTGCCAGCAGCTTGTTTCCGGGAGACAATGAGCAGTTCTTC.

This clone was counted ten times or more. The chain links TRBV5-4 to TRBJ2-5, with 13 bases aligning to TRBD2. Losses at the gene ends were 4 bases for V and 5 bases for J; bases not matched to a gene: 17. The CDR3 runs to 19 residues. Germline V lookup: CDR1 SGHNT, CDR2 YYREEE (reference sequence). The DNA for the CDR3 is TGTGCCAGCAGCAGGACAGGGGGCATGACTAGCGGGGGGACGGAGACCCAGTACTTC. Its protein is CASSRTGGMTSGGTETQYF.

The V call is TRBV19, the J call TRBJ1-2; D unclear. V was shortened by 5 bases and J by 3 bases, with 7 bases between the two germline ends. Germline V gene sequence: CDR1 LNHDA, CDR2 SQIVND (reference sequence). The CDR3 contains 12 residues. The CDR3 loop is CASSFSYYGYTF. The CDR3 nucleotides are TGTGCCAGTAGTTTCTCTTACTATGGCTACACCTTC.

V gene TRBV19 combines with J gene TRBJ2-2; no clear D. Trimming took off 7 bases at V and 5 bases at J, with 17 bases between the two ends. The CDR3 covers 15 residues. The germline V gene encodes CDR1 LNHDA and CDR2 SQIVND (reference sequence). In DNA form, the CDR3 reads TGTGCCAGTACTCCTACGACTTTTGTAACCGGGGAGCTGTTTTTT. It yields the protein CASTPTTFVTGELFF.

This clone was observed a few times. The chain uses TRBV5-1 and TRBJ1-3, with D unclear. V was trimmed by 0 bases and J by 0 bases, leaving 10 bases between them. Germline V gene sequence: CDR1 SGHRS, CDR2 YFSETQ. There are 16 residues in the CDR3. CDR3 loop: CASSLDLTFSGNTIYF. The CDR3 DNA reads as TGCGCCAGCAGCTTGGATCTAACTTTCTCTGGAAACACCATATATTTT.

This clone was found a few times. The genes are TRBV5-4 and TRBJ2-6, with D possibly being TRBD1 or TRBD2 (5 bases each). CDR3 size: 17 residues. The ends were cut back, 5 bases at V and 0 bases at J, with 15 bases in the middle. CDR1 and CDR2 from the germline V gene are SGHNT and YYREEE (reference sequence). CDR3 sequence (DNA): TGTGCCAGCAGGGGGGATGGAGGCGCCTCTGGGGCCAACGTCCTGACTTTC. Protein: CASRGDGGASGANVLTF.

The rearrangement joins TRBV6-5 to TRBJ1-4; D call uncertain. Germline V gene sequence: CDR1 MNHEY, CDR2 SVGAGI. CDR3 length: 12 amino acids. V was cut by 2 bases and J by 5 bases, with 3 bases left in between. CDR3 coding DNA: TGTGCCAGCAGTTACGGAAATGAAAAACTGTTTTTT. Its protein product is CASSYGNEKLFF.

V gene TRBV9 combines with J gene TRBJ2-7; TRBD2 matches at 7 bases. Germline V CDR1 and CDR2: SGDLS, YYNGEE. The CDR3 has 17 amino acids. V lost 4 bases and J lost 1; bases outside the gene matches: 14. The CDR3 region has the DNA TGTGCCAGCAGCCCCACGATCGGGGGGAGTTCTTCCTACGAGCAGTACTTC. It encodes CASSPTIGGSSSYEQYF.

The chain recombines TRBV2 with TRBJ1-6, with unresolved D. The germline V gene has CDR1 SNHLY and CDR2 FYNNEI. V was shortened by 5 bases and J by 5 bases, with 10 bases between the two germline ends. CDR3 size: 14 residues. The CDR3 DNA is TGTGCCAGCAGTAGCGCCGGGGATAATTCACCCCTCCACTTT. It encodes CASSSAGDNSPLHF.

This clone has only a few counts. The chain recombines TRBV12-5 with TRBJ2-5, with TRBD2 matching over 9 bases. Trimming took 7 bases from V and 6 from J; bases not matched to a gene: 15. Germline V gene sequence: CDR1 LGHNT, CDR2 FRNRAP. There are 16 residues in the CDR3. The CDR3 protein is CASEYFGAGGPQTQYF. CDR3 nucleotides: TGTGCTAGTGAATATTTTGGTGCGGGGGGGCCCCAGACCCAGTACTTC.